Below are 30 T cell receptor beta chains sequenced from a single sample in a study of monozygotic twins with inflammatory bowel disease. For each CDR3 protein, TCRdb gives one entry from its re-call of the 5' RACE reads, without DNA. The sample totals over 110,000 distinct CDR3 sequences. The sequencing sample was made of blood. The receptors were gathered from a human donor with ulcerative colitis or Crohn's disease, or a healthy co-twin of an affected twin (not recorded which).

The gene calls are TRBV9 and TRBJ2-3; TCRdb selects TRBD2, and the lack of DNA leaves this call unchecked. Per the germline V gene, CDR1 is SGDLS and CDR2 is YYNGEE. The CDR3 totals 18 residues. This chain's CDR3 is CASSVGWGLEGPTDTQYF. The full variable domain, with the rest looked up from reference TRBV9 and TRBJ2-3, is DSGVTQTPKHLITATGQRVTLRCSPRSGDLSVYWYQQSLDQGLQFLIQYYNGEERAKGNILERFSAQQFPDLHSELNLSSLELGDSALYFCASSVGWGLEGPTDTQYFGPGTRLTVL.

The CDR3 region is CASSGVSRAETQYF. The chain employs TRBV25-1 and TRBJ2-5; the TCRdb D gene call, TRBD1, has no DNA to confirm it. CDR3 length: 14 amino acids. Germline assignment: CDR1 MGHDK and CDR2 SYGVNS.

V and J are TRBV5-1 and TRBJ1-2. Germline CDR1 and CDR2: SGHRS and YFSETQ. The CDR3 runs 12 residues. This chain's CDR3 is CASSPELYGYTF.

The chain recombines TRBV20-1 with TRBJ1-6; TCRdb lists TRBD1, though no DNA is available to test this call. Germline CDR1 is DFQATT and CDR2 is SNEGSKA (reference sequence). The CDR3 runs 15 residues. CDR3: CSARDRRVGDSPLHF.

V usage is TRBV27 and J usage is TRBJ2-7; TCRdb calls TRBD1, which cannot be checked without DNA. This CDR3 comprises 16 residues. Germline loops: CDR1 MNHEY, CDR2 SMNVEV (reference sequence). CDR3 in amino acids: CASSSIRDRVFAEQYF.

V is TRBV4-1 and J is TRBJ1-5; TCRdb returns TRBD1, unconfirmable since there is no DNA. The CDR3 has 14 amino acids. From germline, CDR1 is MGHRA and CDR2 YSYEKL. CDR3 sequence reads: CASSQVGGNQPQHF.

CDR3 protein: CSVVPHTEAFF. This rearrangement joins TRBV29-1 to TRBJ1-1. The germline CDR1 and CDR2 sequences are SQVTM and ANQGSEA. This CDR3 is 11 amino acids long.

The gene calls are TRBV7-9 and TRBJ2-1; TCRdb proposes TRBD2, but this gene call is untestable without DNA. The CDR3 sequence is 16 residues long. The V gene's germline CDR1 is SEHNR and CDR2 FQNEAQ (reference sequence). The CDR3 is CASSLRSGGVQNEQFF.

The chain joins TRBV11-1 to TRBJ1-1; TCRdb gives TRBD1 as the D gene, but with no DNA this cannot be confirmed. The germline CDR1 and CDR2 sequences are SGHAT and FQDESV (reference sequence). The CDR3 runs to 16 residues. This CDR3 reads CASSLALRGTGTEAFF.

The genes are TRBV20-1 and TRBJ2-7; TCRdb designates TRBD2, a call that cannot be tested without DNA. This CDR3 spans 15 amino acids. Looked up from germline, CDR1 is DFQATT and CDR2 is SNEGSKA (reference sequence). Here the CDR3 reads CTARVQASGVNEQYF.

The chain carries TRBV18 and TRBJ1-2. There are 14 residues in the CDR3. CDR1 and CDR2 from the germline V gene are KGHSH and LQKENI. The CDR3 reads CASSRTARTDGYTF.

This rearrangement joins TRBV19 to TRBJ1-5; the D call from TCRdb, TRBD1, cannot be confirmed without DNA. Per the germline V gene, CDR1 is LNHDA and CDR2 is SQIVND (reference sequence). CDR3 length equals 15 residues. CDR3: CASLPGGKYTQPQHF.

This chain joins TRBV5-1 and TRBJ2-7. The CDR3 has 11 amino acids. CDR1 is SGHRS and CDR2 is YFSETQ in the germline V gene. This chain's CDR3 is CASSDAREQYF.

The J gene is TRBJ1-6, the V gene TRBV3-1. In germline, CDR1 is LGHDT, CDR2 YNNKEL (reference sequence). The CDR3 covers 13 residues. The CDR3 sequence: CASSSPIRRSLHF.

The chain couples TRBV7-2 to TRBJ2-2; TCRdb lists TRBD1, though no DNA is available to test this call. CDR3 length: 17 amino acids. Germline CDR1 is SGHTA and CDR2 is FQGNSA. The CDR3 loop is CASSLGPGTGDTGELFF.

The gene calls are TRBV20-1 and TRBJ1-5; lacking DNA, the TRBD1 call made by TCRdb goes unchecked. Germline V gene data show CDR1 as DFQATT and CDR2 as SNEGSKA (reference sequence). This CDR3 contains 15 residues. The chain's CDR3 is CSAEGQGARNQPQHF.

This chain connects TRBV23-1 to TRBJ1-6; TCRdb's D gene call, TRBD1, goes unchecked for lack of DNA. TRBV23-1 is placed among ORFs of uncertain function. The CDR3 has 19 residues. CDR3 in amino acids: CAPFTREGVLSSYNSPLHF.

The chain uses TRBV4-2 and TRBJ2-5; TCRdb lists TRBD2, though no DNA is available to test this call. CDR1 is LGHNA, CDR2 YNFKEQ, per germline. This CDR3 is built from 16 residues. CDR3: CASSQGNSGGQETQYF.

V is TRBV6-2 or TRBV6-3 and J is TRBJ2-5; TCRdb's D call, TRBD1, is unchecked because there is no DNA. The germline CDR1 and CDR2 sequences are MNHEY and SVGEGT. The CDR3 runs 15 residues. CDR3 loop: CASRPGTGGQETQYF.

CDR3 loop: CASSLDPGNEGEQFF. J is TRBJ2-1 and V is TRBV5-1; TCRdb's D call, TRBD1, is unchecked because there is no DNA. Germline loops: CDR1 SGHRS, CDR2 YFSETQ. The CDR3 extends over 15 amino acids.

The chain is built from TRBV12-3 or TRBV12-4 and TRBJ2-5. The CDR3 has 13 residues. The CDR3 reads CASRFTIGETQYF.

The chain employs TRBV7-2 and TRBJ2-7. Germline values: CDR1 SGHTA, CDR2 FQGNSA. CDR3 size: 12 residues. CDR3 sequence: CASSLVGYEQYF.

The chain carries TRBV7-2 and TRBJ2-1. Germline assignment: CDR1 SGHTA and CDR2 FQGNSA. This CDR3 region has 15 residues. The CDR3 protein is CASSLRQGPYNEQFF.

This sequence joins TRBV18 and TRBJ2-7; TCRdb's D call, TRBD1, is unchecked because there is no DNA. CDR3 length equals 14 residues. Germline lookup yields CDR1 KGHSH and CDR2 LQKENI. The CDR3: CASSPGRDSYEQYF.

The V call is TRBV20-1, the J call TRBJ1-2. The CDR3 sequence is 13 residues long. The germline V gene has CDR1 DFQATT and CDR2 SNEGSKA (reference sequence). The CDR3 here is CSAPDANRYGYTF.

This chain joins TRBV4-3 and TRBJ2-7. This CDR3 is 12 amino acids long. Germline assignment: CDR1 LGHNA and CDR2 YSLEER. The CDR3 reads CASSQSLGEQYF.

V and J are TRBV14 and TRBJ2-5; TCRdb selects TRBD2, and the lack of DNA leaves this call unchecked. Germline CDR1 reads SGHDN; CDR2 reads FVKESK. The CDR3 is made up of 14 amino acids. The CDR3 loop is CASSKRDLQETQYF.

This sequence joins TRBV7-9 and TRBJ1-5. Germline-derived CDR1 and CDR2 are SEHNR and FQNEAQ (reference sequence). The CDR3 sequence is 15 residues long. CDR3 in amino acids: CASSLASSFNQPQHF.

This chain joins TRBV5-1 and TRBJ2-5; the TCRdb call, TRBD2, lacks DNA for checking. The CDR3 covers 18 residues. Germline lookup yields CDR1 SGHRS and CDR2 YFSETQ. CDR3 residues: CASSNGLAGGPLAETQYF. Supplemented by reference TRBV5-1 and TRBJ2-5, the full variable domain reads KAGVTQTPRYLIKTRGQQVTLSCSPISGHRSVSWYQQTPGQGLQFLFEYFSETQRNKGNFPGRFSGRQFSNSRSEMNVSTLELGDSALYLCASSNGLAGGPLAETQYFGPGTRLLVL.

This chain joins TRBV12-3 or TRBV12-4 and TRBJ2-7; the D call from TCRdb, TRBD1, cannot be confirmed without DNA. The CDR3 has 13 amino acids. The CDR3 protein is CASSPGTDYEQYF.